These T cell receptor beta chains were read from a single sample in a study of regulatory T cells in long-lasting Graves disease. TCRdb ran MiXCR on the multiplex PCR reads and lists one entry per CDR3 protein. This sample has 520,000 or so distinct CDR3 sequences; about 12% occur once, and the top ten carry roughly 9.3%. This sample also belongs to another study, concerning T cells in Graves' hyperthyroidism and ophthalmopathy.

The source material was peripheral blood mononuclear cells (PBMCs), sampled at new diagnosis, from a patient treated with antithyroid drugs. These receptors came from a woman aged 30 to 39 with Graves disease. The CDR3 runs from the conserved cysteine through the conserved F or W. Fields, in order: J gene, D gene, V gene, clone size, CDR3 DNA, CDR3 protein. A D gene is named only where the DNA matches it firmly. Not every row has a clone size; where given, it reads once, few, many or a size class.

TRBJ2-3 | TRBD2 | TRBV6-2/TRBV6-3 | many | TGTGCCAGCAGGACCACTAGCGGGAGCACAGATACGCAGTATTTT | CASRTTSGSTDTQYF
TRBJ1-3 | . | TRBV6-9 | few | TGTGCCAGCAGTTACGGGCCTCTAGGCTCTGGAAACACCATATATTTT | CASSYGPLGSGNTIYF
TRBJ1-1 | . | TRBV9 | . | TGTGCCAGCAGCGTAGAGGCAGACCCGAACACTGAAGCTTTCTTT | CASSVEADPNTEAFF
TRBJ2-1 | . | TRBV9 | . | TGTGCCAGCAGCGTAAGAGGTGAGGGGGGCTCCTACAATGAGCAGTTCTTC | CASSVRGEGGSYNEQFF
TRBJ2-2 | . | TRBV11-3 | many | TGTGCCAGCAGCGAGCGCAGAGTTAAGACCGGGGAGCTGTTTTTT | CASSERRVKTGELFF
TRBJ2-1 | . | TRBV20-1 | many | TGCAGTGCTAGAACATGGATGAATGAGCAGTTCTTC | CSARTWMNEQFF
TRBJ2-7 | . | TRBV7-9 | . | TGTGCCAGCAGCGGAGAGGAGGAGGCAGAGCAGTACTTC | CASSGEEEAEQYF
TRBJ2-7 | . | TRBV6-5 | . | TGTGCCAGCAGTTACAAGGGCAGGGGATCCTACGAGCAGTACTTC | CASSYKGRGSYEQYF
TRBJ1-5 | . | TRBV12-3/TRBV12-4 | many | TGTGCCAGCAGTTTCAGGGGTCAGCCCCAGCATTTT | CASSFRGQPQHF
TRBJ1-5 | TRBD1 | TRBV6-1 | many | TGTGCCAGCAGACCCGGGACAGGTAATCAGCCCCAGCATTTT | CASRPGTGNQPQHF
TRBJ2-4 | . | TRBV12-3/TRBV12-4 | many | TGTGCCAGCAGCTCTGGACCCATTCAGTACTTC | CASSSGPIQYF
TRBJ2-7 | TRBD2 | TRBV2 | . | TGCGCCAGCAGCCAAGATCGGACTAGCGGGAGCAACGAGCAGTACTTC | CASSQDRTSGSNEQYF
TRBJ1-1 | . | TRBV6-1 | . | TGTGCCAGCCCCGGGACGGCCAACACTGAAGCTTTCTTT | CASPGTANTEAFF
TRBJ2-3 | . | TRBV7-9 | many | TGTGCCAGCAGCTTACGGGGGACAGTCACAGATACGCAGTATTTT | CASSLRGTVTDTQYF
TRBJ2-7 | TRBD2 | TRBV12-3/TRBV12-4 | many | TGTGCCACCCCTTGGTGCGGGAGGGCCGTCGAGCAGTACTTC | CATPWCGRAVEQYF
TRBJ2-3 | TRBD2 | TRBV6-8 | . | TGTGCCAGCAGTACCCGGACTAGCGGGAGACCAGATACGCAGTATTTT | CASSTRTSGRPDTQYF
TRBJ2-5 | TRBD2 | TRBV12-3/TRBV12-4 | many | TGTGCCAGTGCTAGCGGGAGGCAAGAGACCCAGTACTTC | CASASGRQETQYF
TRBJ1-2 | TRBD1 | TRBV15 | many | TGTGCCACCAGCACCCCCGGGACAGGGAACTATGGCTACACCTTC | CATSTPGTGNYGYTF
TRBJ2-7 | . | TRBV29-1 | many | TGCAGCGTTGCGGCAGGGGCCCCCTACGAGCAGTACTTC | CSVAAGAPYEQYF
TRBJ2-1 | TRBD1 | TRBV14 | . | TGTGCCAGCAGCCAGTCAGGACAGGGGGCCTACAATGAGCAGTTCTTC | CASSQSGQGAYNEQFF
TRBJ1-5 | . | TRBV20-1 | many | TGCAGTGCTGGGACGGTTGACTATCAGCCCCAGCATTTT | CSAGTVDYQPQHF
TRBJ1-3 | . | TRBV11-2 | many | TGTGCCAGCAGAGGGACGAGGGACTCTGGAAACACCATATATTTT | CASRGTRDSGNTIYF
TRBJ2-1 | TRBD2 | TRBV20-1 | few | TGCAGTGCTAGGGGGACTAGCTCGGGTTACAATGAGCAGTTCTTC | CSARGTSSGYNEQFF
TRBJ2-3 | . | TRBV18 | many | TGTGCCAGCTCGCAGGACCGAGAGGATACGCAGTATTTT | CASSQDREDTQYF
TRBJ2-7 | . | TRBV5-1 | . | TGCGCCAGCAGCTTGGATTTCACGGGCGAGCAGTACTTC | CASSLDFTGEQYF
TRBJ1-3 | . | TRBV4-3 | few | TGCGCCAGCACAGGGTCCCCAGGGAACACCATATATTTT | CASTGSPGNTIYF
TRBJ2-1 | TRBD2 | TRBV18 | . | TGTGCCAGCTCAGCACCTAGCGGGAACTCCTACAATGAGCAGTTCTTC | CASSAPSGNSYNEQFF